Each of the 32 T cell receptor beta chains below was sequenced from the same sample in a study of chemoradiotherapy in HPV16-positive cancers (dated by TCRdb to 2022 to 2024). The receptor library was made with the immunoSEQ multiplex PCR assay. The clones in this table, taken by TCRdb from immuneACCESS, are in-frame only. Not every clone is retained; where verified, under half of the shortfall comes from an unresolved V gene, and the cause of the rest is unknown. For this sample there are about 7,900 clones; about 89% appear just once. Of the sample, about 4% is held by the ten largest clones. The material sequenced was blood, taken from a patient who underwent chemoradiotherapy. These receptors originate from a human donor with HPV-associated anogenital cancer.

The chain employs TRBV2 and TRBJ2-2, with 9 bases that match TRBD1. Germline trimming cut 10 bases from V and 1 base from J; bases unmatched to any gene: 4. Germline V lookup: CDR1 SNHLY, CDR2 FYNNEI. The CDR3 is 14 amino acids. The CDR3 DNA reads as TGTGCCACCGGACAGGGGTTGAACACCGGGGAGCTGTTTTTT. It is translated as CATGQGLNTGELFF.

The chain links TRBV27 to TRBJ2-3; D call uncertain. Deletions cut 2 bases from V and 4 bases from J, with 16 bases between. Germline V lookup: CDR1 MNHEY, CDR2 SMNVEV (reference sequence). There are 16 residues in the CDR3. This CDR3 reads CASSLGWGINADTQYF. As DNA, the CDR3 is TGTGCCAGCAGTTTAGGTTGGGGAATTAACGCAGATACGCAGTATTTT.

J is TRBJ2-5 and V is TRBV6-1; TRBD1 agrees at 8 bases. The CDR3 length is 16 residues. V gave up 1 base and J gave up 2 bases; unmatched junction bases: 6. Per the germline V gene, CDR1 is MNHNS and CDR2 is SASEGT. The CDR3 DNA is TGTGCCAGCAGTGAAGTTTCAGGGGGCGGGCAAGAGACCCAGTACTTC. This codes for CASSEVSGGGQETQYF.

The CDR3 loop is CASSLSWSGSYEQYF. The CDR3 nucleotides are TGTGCCAGCAGTTTATCCTGGAGCGGCTCCTACGAGCAGTACTTC. J is TRBJ2-7 and V is TRBV28; D possibly corresponds to TRBD2 (5 bases). Trimming pared 1 base from V and 0 bases from J, leaving 10 bases between. CDR1 is MDHEN, CDR2 SYDVKM, per germline. The CDR3 has 15 amino acids.

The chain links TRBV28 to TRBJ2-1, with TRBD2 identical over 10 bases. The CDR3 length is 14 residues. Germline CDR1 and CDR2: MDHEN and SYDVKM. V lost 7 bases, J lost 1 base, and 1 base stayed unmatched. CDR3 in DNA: TGTGCCAGCATTAGCGGGAGGTCCTACAATGAGCAGTTCTTC. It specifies CASISGRSYNEQFF.

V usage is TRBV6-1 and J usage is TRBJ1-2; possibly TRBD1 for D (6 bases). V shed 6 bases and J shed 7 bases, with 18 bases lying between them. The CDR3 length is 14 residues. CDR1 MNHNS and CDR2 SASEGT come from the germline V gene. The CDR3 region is CASRETGLRVGYTF. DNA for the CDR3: TGTGCCAGCAGGGAAACAGGGTTAAGGGTTGGCTACACCTTC.

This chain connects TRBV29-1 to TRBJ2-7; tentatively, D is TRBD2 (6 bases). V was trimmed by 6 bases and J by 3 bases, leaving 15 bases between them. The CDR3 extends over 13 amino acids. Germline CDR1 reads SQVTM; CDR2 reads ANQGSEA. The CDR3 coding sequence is TGCAGCGTGATCCGGGACGGGGGCTACGAGCAGTACTTC. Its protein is CSVIRDGGYEQYF.

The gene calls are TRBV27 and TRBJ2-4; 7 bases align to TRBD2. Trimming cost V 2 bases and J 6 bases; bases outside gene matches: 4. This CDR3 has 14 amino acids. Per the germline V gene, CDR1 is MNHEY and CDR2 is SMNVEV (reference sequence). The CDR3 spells CASSLGRGSNIQYF. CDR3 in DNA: TGTGCCAGCAGTTTAGGGAGGGGATCAAACATTCAGTACTTC.

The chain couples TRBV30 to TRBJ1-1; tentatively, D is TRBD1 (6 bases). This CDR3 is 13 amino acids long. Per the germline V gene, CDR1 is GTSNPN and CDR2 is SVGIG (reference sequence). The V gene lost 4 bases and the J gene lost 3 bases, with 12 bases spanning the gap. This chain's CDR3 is CAWKGGSYTEAFF. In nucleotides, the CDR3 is TGTGCCTGGAAGGGGGGCTCTTACACTGAAGCTTTCTTT.

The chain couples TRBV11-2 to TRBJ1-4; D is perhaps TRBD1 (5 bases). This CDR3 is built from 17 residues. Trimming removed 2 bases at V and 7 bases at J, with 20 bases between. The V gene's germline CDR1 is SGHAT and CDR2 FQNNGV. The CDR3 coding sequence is TGTGCCAGCAGCTTATTAGGGGCGGGAGGGTTCGGTGAAAAACTGTTTTTT. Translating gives CASSLLGAGGFGEKLFF.

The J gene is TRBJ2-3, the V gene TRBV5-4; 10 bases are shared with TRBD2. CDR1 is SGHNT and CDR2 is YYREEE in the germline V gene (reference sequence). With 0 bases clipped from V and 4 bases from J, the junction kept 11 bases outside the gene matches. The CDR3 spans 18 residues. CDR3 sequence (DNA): TGTGCCAGCAGCTTGGTTTCTAGCGGGAGTACTGCCCCAGATACGCAGTATTTT. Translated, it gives CASSLVSSGSTAPDTQYF.

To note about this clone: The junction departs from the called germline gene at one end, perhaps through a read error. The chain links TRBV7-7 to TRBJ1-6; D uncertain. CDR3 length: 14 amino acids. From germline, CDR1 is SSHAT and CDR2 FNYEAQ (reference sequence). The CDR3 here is CASSLEGAVTPLHF. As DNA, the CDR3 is TGTGCTAGCAGCTTAGAAGGCGCTGTTACACCCCTCCACTTT.

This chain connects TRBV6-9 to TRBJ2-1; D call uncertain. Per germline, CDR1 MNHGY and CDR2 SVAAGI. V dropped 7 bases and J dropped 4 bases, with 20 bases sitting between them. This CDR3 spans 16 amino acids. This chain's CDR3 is CASTFRLTLGYNEQFF. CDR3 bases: TGTGCCAGCACCTTCCGATTGACGTTAGGTTACAATGAGCAGTTCTTC.

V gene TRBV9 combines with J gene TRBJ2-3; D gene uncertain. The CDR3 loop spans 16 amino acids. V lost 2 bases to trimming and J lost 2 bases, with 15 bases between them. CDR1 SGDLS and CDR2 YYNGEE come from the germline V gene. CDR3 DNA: TGTGCCAGCAGCGTTCAGGCATCTCTCCCCACAGATACGCAGTATTTT. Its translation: CASSVQASLPTDTQYF. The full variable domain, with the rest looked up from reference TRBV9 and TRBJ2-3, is DSGVTQTPKHLITATGQRVTLRCSPRSGDLSVYWYQQSLDQGLQFLIQYYNGEERAKGNILERFSAQQFPDLHSELNLSSLELGDSALYFCASSVQASLPTDTQYFGPGTRLTVL.

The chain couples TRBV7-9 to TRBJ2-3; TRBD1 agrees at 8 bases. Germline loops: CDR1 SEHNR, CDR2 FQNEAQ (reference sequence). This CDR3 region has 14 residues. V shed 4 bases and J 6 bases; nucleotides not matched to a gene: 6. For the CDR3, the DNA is TGTGCCAGCAGCTATGGGACAGGTTACGATACGCAGTATTTT. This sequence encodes CASSYGTGYDTQYF.

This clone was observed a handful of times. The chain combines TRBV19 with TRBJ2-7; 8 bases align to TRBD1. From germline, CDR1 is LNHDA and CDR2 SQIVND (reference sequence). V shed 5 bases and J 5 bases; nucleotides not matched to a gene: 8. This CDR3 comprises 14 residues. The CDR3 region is CASSFGQGGDEQYF. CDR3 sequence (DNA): TGTGCCAGTAGTTTTGGACAGGGTGGCGACGAGCAGTACTTC.

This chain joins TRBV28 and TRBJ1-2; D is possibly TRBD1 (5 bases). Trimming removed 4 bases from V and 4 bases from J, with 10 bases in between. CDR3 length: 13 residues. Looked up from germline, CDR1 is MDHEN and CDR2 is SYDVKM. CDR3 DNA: TGTGCCAGCAGTTCATTCGGGACCTATGGCTACACCTTC. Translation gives CASSSFGTYGYTF.

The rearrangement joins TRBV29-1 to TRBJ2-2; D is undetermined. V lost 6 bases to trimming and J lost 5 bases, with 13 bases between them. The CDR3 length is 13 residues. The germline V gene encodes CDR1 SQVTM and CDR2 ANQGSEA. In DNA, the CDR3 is TGCAGCGTCCAAAATCCCGGGACCGGGGAGCTGTTTTTT. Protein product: CSVQNPGTGELFF.

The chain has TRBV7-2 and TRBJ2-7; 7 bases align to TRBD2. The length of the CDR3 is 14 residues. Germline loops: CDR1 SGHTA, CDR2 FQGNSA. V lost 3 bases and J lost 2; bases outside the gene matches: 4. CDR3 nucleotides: TGTGCCAGCAGCTTCGGACTAGACACCTACGAGCAGTACTTC. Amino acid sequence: CASSFGLDTYEQYF.

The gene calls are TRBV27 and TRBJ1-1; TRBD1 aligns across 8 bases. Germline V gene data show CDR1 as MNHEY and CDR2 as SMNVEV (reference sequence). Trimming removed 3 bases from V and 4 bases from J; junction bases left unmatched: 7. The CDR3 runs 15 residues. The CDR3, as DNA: TGTGCCAGCAGTTTTTCAGGGGGCGGATTCACTGAAGCTTTCTTT. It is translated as CASSFSGGGFTEAFF.

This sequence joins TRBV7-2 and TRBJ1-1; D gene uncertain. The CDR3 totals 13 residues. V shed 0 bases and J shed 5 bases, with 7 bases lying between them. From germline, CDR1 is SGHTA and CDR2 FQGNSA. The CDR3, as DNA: TGTGCCAGCAGCTTAGCCCGGGAGACTGAAGCTTTCTTT. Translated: CASSLARETEAFF. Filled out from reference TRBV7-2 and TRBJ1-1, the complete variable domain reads GAGVSQSPSNKVTEKGKDVELRCDPISGHTALYWYRQSLGQGLEFLIYFQGNSAPDKSGLPSDRFSAERTGGSVSTLTIQRTQQEDSAVYLCASSLARETEAFFGQGTRLTVV.

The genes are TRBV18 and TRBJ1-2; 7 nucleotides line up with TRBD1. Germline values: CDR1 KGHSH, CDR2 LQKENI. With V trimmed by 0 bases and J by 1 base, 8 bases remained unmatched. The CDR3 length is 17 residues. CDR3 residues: CASSPPNRGTINYGYTF. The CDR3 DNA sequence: TGTGCCAGCTCACCACCAAACAGGGGCACTATTAACTATGGCTACACCTTC.

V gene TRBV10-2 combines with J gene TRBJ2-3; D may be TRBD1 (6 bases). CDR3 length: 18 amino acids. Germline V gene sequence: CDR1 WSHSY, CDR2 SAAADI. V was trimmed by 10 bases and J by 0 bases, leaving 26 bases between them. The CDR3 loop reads CATRVVGRRGISTDTQYF. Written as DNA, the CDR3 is TGCGCCACCCGGGTGGTGGGGAGAAGGGGGATCAGCACAGATACGCAGTATTTT.

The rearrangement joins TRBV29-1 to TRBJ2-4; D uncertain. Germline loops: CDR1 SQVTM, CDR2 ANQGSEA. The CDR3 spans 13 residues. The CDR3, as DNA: TGCAGGAATTGGTGCTGCCTGAAAAACATTCAGTACTTC. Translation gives CRNWCCLKNIQYF.

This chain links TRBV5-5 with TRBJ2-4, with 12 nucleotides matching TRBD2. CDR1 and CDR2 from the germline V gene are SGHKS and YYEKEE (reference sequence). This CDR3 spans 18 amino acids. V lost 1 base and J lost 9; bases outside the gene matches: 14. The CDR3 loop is CASSLIYLAGGPEGIQYF. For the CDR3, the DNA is TGTGCCAGCAGCTTGATCTATCTAGCGGGAGGGCCCGAGGGCATTCAGTACTTC.

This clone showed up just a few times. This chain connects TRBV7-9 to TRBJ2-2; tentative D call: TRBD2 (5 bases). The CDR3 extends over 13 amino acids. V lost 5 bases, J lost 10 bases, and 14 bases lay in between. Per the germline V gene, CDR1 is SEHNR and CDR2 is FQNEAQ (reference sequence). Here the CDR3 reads CASSKDWGEELFF. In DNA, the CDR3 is TGTGCCAGCAGCAAAGACTGGGGAGAGGAGCTGTTTTTT. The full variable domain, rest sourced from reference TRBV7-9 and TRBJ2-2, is DTGVSQNPRHKITKRGQNVTFRCDPISEHNRLYWYRQTLGQGPEFLTYFQNEAQLEKSRLLSDRFSAERPKGSFSTLEIQRTEQGDSAMYLCASSKDWGEELFFGEGSRLTVL.

DNA for the CDR3: TGTGCCAGCAGCTTAGTTCTCGGGGGGCGTGCGACTGAAGCTTTCTTT. It specifies CASSLVLGGRATEAFF. The chain combines TRBV11-3 with TRBJ1-1, with a possible D match to TRBD1 (6 bases). V lost 1 base and J 5 bases, leaving 17 bases between the germline ends. CDR1 and CDR2 from the germline V gene are SGHNT and YENEEA. The CDR3 runs 16 residues.

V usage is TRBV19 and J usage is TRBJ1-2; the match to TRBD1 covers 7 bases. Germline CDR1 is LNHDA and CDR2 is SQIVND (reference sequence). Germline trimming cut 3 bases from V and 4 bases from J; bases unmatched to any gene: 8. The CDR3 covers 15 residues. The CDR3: CASSIGQGGSYGYTF. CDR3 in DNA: TGTGCCAGTAGTATTGGCCAGGGGGGTTCCTATGGCTACACCTTC.

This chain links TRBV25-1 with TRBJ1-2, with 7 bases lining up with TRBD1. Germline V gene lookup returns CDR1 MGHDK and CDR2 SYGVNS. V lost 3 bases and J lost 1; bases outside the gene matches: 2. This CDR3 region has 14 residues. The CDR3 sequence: CASSDRGGNYGYTF. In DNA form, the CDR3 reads TGTGCCAGCAGTGACAGGGGGGGTAACTATGGCTACACCTTC.

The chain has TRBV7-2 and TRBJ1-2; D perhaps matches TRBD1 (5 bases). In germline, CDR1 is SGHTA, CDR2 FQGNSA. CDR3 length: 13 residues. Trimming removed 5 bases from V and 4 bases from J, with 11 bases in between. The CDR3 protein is CASSPDSIYGYTF. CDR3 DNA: TGTGCCAGCAGCCCCGACAGTATCTATGGCTACACCTTC.

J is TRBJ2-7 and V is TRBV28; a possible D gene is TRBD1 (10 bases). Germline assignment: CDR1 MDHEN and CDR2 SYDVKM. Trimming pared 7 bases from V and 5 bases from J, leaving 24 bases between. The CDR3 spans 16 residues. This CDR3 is CASTDRGAREGNEQYF. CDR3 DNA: TGTGCCAGCACGGACAGGGGGGCGCGGGAGGGCAACGAGCAGTACTTC.

CDR3 coding DNA: TGTGCCAGTAGTATAGGGGCAGGGAACACTGAAGCTTTCTTT. Amino acids: CASSIGAGNTEAFF. The chain uses TRBV19 and TRBJ1-1; no reliable D call. From germline, CDR1 is LNHDA and CDR2 SQIVND (reference sequence). This CDR3 region has 14 residues. Trimming took off 1 base at V and 1 base at J, with 7 bases between the two ends.